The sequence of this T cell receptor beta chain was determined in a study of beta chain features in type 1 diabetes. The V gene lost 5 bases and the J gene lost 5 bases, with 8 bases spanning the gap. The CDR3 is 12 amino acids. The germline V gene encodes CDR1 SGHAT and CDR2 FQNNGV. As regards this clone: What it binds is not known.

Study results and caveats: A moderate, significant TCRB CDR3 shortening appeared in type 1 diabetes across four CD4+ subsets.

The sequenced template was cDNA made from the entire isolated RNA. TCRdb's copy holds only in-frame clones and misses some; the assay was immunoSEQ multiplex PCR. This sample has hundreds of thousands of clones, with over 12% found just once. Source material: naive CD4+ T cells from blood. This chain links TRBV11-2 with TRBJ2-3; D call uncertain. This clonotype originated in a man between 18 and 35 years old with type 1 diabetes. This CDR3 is CASSPGLDTQYF. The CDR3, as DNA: TGTGCCAGCAGCCCAGGCCTAGATACGCAGTATTTT. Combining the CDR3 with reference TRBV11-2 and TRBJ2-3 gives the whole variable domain EAGVAQSPRYKIIEKRQSVAFWCNPISGHATLYWYQQILGQGPKLLIQFQNNGVVDDSQLPKDRFSAERLKGVDSTLKIQPAKLEDSAVYLCASSPGLDTQYFGPGTRLTVL.